What follows are 19 T cell receptor beta chains derived from one specimen sequenced in a study of metastatic and nonmetastatic thyroid tumors. Among the patients, none had received any treatment before thyroid surgery. TCRdb re-clonotyped the PCR reads via MiXCR. The sample has about 92,000 clones; about 15% are singletons. Sequenced sample: blood. The receptor set was obtained from a female donor with papillary thyroid cancer or a benign thyroid nodule (not recorded which). Some clones in this sample may be carry-over from other donors' samples.

This clone has at least ten counts. The genes are TRBV6-1 and TRBJ1-6; 9 bases agree with TRBD1. Per germline, CDR1 MNHNS and CDR2 SASEGT. This CDR3 comprises 16 residues. Germline trimming cut 6 bases from V and 9 bases from J; bases unmatched to any gene: 12. The CDR3 coding sequence is TGTGCCAGCAGGCATCGAACCGGGACAGGGTTTTCACCCCTCCACTTT. It specifies CASRHRTGTGFSPLHF.

This clone was seen many times. Since a much larger clone is just one base distant, this may be a read error. The same CDR3 is also encoded by other DNA sequences in this sample. The chain is built from TRBV6-1 and TRBJ2-7; no clear D. The CDR3 consists of 14 residues. CDR1 and CDR2 (germline): MNHNS, SASEGT. The V end was cut by 1 base, the J end by 4 bases, with 11 bases between. The CDR3 protein is CASSEGGISYEQYF. As DNA, the CDR3 is TGTGCCAGCAGTGAAGGTGGCATCTCTTACGAGCAGTACTTC.

This clone appeared many times. The chain joins TRBV27 to TRBJ1-4; 8 bases are a match to TRBD1. J was trimmed by 3 bases and V by 6 bases; bases with no gene match: 9. Germline V gene data show CDR1 as MNHEY and CDR2 as SMNVEV (reference sequence). This CDR3 spans 16 amino acids. The CDR3 sequence is CASSNLQGAANEKLFF. CDR3 bases: TGTGCCAGCAGCAACCTTCAGGGGGCCGCTAATGAAAAACTGTTTTTT.

This clone has a handful of counts. CDR3 in DNA: TGTGCCAGCAGTTTAGGGTTGCAACAAGAGACCCAGTACTTC. Translating gives CASSLGLQQETQYF. This chain joins TRBV27 and TRBJ2-5; D unresolved. CDR1 MNHEY and CDR2 SMNVEV come from the germline V gene (reference sequence). With 2 bases removed from V and 2 bases from J, the gap between germline ends came to 9 bases. The CDR3 is made up of 14 amino acids.

This clone was counted at least ten times. This chain connects TRBV5-8 to TRBJ2-5, with 9 bases matching TRBD2. Looked up from germline, CDR1 is SGHTS and CDR2 is YDEGEE. J was trimmed by 3 bases and V by 0 bases; bases with no gene match: 6. This CDR3 is built from 16 residues. The CDR3 reads CASSLATAGGKETQYF. The CDR3 nucleotides are TGTGCCAGCAGCTTGGCCACAGCGGGGGGCAAAGAGACCCAGTACTTC. Based on the CDR3 plus reference TRBV5-8 and TRBJ2-5, the full variable domain is EAGVTQSPTHLIKTRGQQATLRCSPISGHTSVYWYQQALGLGLQFLLWYDEGEERNRGNFPPRFSGRQFPNYSSELNVNALELEDSALYLCASSLATAGGKETQYFGPGTRLLVL.

This clone was recorded at least ten times. The chain joins TRBV5-1 to TRBJ2-5; D possibly uses TRBD1 or TRBD2 (5 bases each). CDR3 length: 16 amino acids. The V end was cut by 4 bases, the J end by 3 bases, with 19 bases between. Germline V lookup: CDR1 SGHRS, CDR2 YFSETQ. This chain's CDR3 is CASSPEVGSGKETQYF. The CDR3 DNA sequence: TGCGCCAGCAGCCCGGAGGTCGGATCAGGGAAAGAGACCCAGTACTTC.

This clone was seen more than once but under ten times. Since the CDR3 does not end with the conserved phenylalanine or tryptophan, this likely comes from a read error. The chain joins TRBV28 to TRBJ1-2, with D hard to call. Germline V gives CDR1 MDHEN, CDR2 SYDVKM. This CDR3 is 13 amino acids long. Trimming pared 6 bases from V and 4 bases from J, leaving 12 bases between. CDR3 amino acids: CASSWGGAYGYTL. Written as DNA, the CDR3 is TGTGCCAGCAGCTGGGGAGGCGCCTATGGCTACACCTTA.

This clone was seen ten or more times. The rearrangement links TRBV6-1 to TRBJ1-1; D is unclear. The CDR3 is made up of 13 amino acids. From germline, CDR1 is MNHNS and CDR2 SASEGT. Trimming took off 4 bases at V and 5 bases at J, with 11 bases between the two ends. Here the CDR3 reads CASSGVVETEAFF. DNA for the CDR3: TGTGCCAGCAGTGGTGTCGTGGAGACTGAAGCTTTCTTT.

This clone was recorded only once. This chain uses TRBV18 with TRBJ1-1; TRBD1 aligns across 7 bases. The germline CDR1 and CDR2 sequences are KGHSH and LQKENI. This CDR3 contains 14 residues. J gave up 5 bases and V 3 bases, and 6 bases lay outside the gene matches. The CDR3 DNA is TGTGCCAGCTCACCGACAGGGTTGGAAACTGAAGCTTTCTTT. Protein: CASSPTGLETEAFF.

The chain uses TRBV20-1 and TRBJ2-2, with 8 bases matching TRBD1. V was clipped by 0 bases and J by 5 bases; unmatched bases: 8. Germline V gene sequence: CDR1 DFQATT, CDR2 SNEGSKA (reference sequence). The CDR3 runs to 16 residues. CDR3 coding DNA: TGCAGTGCTAGAGATCCCGAGACAGGGGAGACCGGGGAGCTGTTTTTT. This codes for CSARDPETGETGELFF.

This clone was observed at least ten times. The genes are TRBV7-3 and TRBJ2-2, with TRBD1 matching 8 bases. From germline, CDR1 is SGHTA and CDR2 FQGTGA. The J segment lost 2 bases and the V segment lost 0 bases, leaving 5 bases of the junction unmatched. The CDR3 has 17 amino acids. The CDR3 protein is CASSLTGTGANTGELFF. For the CDR3, the DNA is TGTGCCAGCAGCTTAACCGGGACAGGTGCTAACACCGGGGAGCTGTTTTTT. Drawing the rest from reference TRBV7-3 and TRBJ2-2, the complete variable domain is GAGVSQTPSNKVTEKGKYVELRCDPISGHTALYWYRQSLGQGPEFLIYFQGTGAADDSGLPNDRFFAVRPEGSVSTLKIQRTERGDSAVYLCASSLTGTGANTGELFFGEGSRLTVL.

This clone occurred many times. The chain recombines TRBV11-2 with TRBJ2-1; TRBD1 agrees at 10 bases. CDR1 is SGHAT and CDR2 is FQNNGV in the germline V gene. V dropped 0 bases and J dropped 8; count of bases not matched to a gene: 7. The CDR3 contains 16 residues. The CDR3 nucleotides read TGTGCCAGCAGCTTAGATCTTGGACAGGGGGTGGATGAGCAGTTCTTC. This codes for CASSLDLGQGVDEQFF.

This clone was seen only a few times. V is TRBV5-4 and J is TRBJ1-2; the match to TRBD1 covers 7 bases. The CDR3 is 13 residues long. Germline V gene data show CDR1 as SGHNT and CDR2 as YYREEE (reference sequence). After removal of 5 bases from V and 4 bases from J, the junction contained 5 bases not matched to a gene. The chain's CDR3 is CASSTGASYGYTF. In DNA, the CDR3 is TGTGCCAGCAGTACAGGGGCGAGCTATGGCTACACCTTC. Drawing the rest from reference TRBV5-4 and TRBJ1-2, the complete variable domain is ETGVTQSPTHLIKTRGQQVTLRCSSQSGHNTVSWYQQALGQGPQFIFQYYREEENGRGNFPPRFSGLQFPNYSSELNVNALELDDSALYLCASSTGASYGYTFGSGTRLTVV.

In this sample, this clone turned up many times. V and J are TRBV7-3 and TRBJ1-2; D remains ambiguous. The length of the CDR3 is 16 residues. V was cut by 5 bases and J by 0 bases, with 16 bases left in between. Germline V lookup: CDR1 SGHTA, CDR2 FQGTGA. In DNA form, the CDR3 reads TGTGCCAGCAGCCCAGACGGCTACCCTGCTAACTATGGCTACACCTTC. Amino acid sequence: CASSPDGYPANYGYTF. The whole variable domain, remainder taken from reference TRBV7-3 and TRBJ1-2, is GAGVSQTPSNKVTEKGKYVELRCDPISGHTALYWYRQSLGQGPEFLIYFQGTGAADDSGLPNDRFFAVRPEGSVSTLKIQRTERGDSAVYLCASSPDGYPANYGYTFGSGTRLTVV.

In its sample, this clone was seen many times. The rearrangement links TRBV7-8 to TRBJ2-5; D possibly corresponds to TRBD2 (6 bases). Looked up from germline, CDR1 is SGHVS and CDR2 is FQNEAQ. V shed 4 bases and J shed 5 bases, with 11 bases lying between them. CDR3 length: 13 residues. CDR3 sequence reads: CASSWGERETQYF. The CDR3 DNA follows: TGTGCCAGCAGCTGGGGGGAAAGGGAGACCCAGTACTTC.

This clone was picked up many times. The chain joins TRBV24-1 to TRBJ1-2; D call uncertain. Germline V gene data show CDR1 as KGHDR and CDR2 as SFDVKD. The CDR3 runs 15 residues. Trimming left V 0 bases short and J 4 bases short, with 11 bases between. The CDR3 DNA is TGTGCCACCAGTGATTTGACCAAAGAAGCCTATGGCTACACCTTC. It is translated as CATSDLTKEAYGYTF.

This clone was observed at least ten times. This chain connects TRBV30 to TRBJ2-4; 8 positions agree with TRBD1. Germline V gene sequence: CDR1 GTSNPN, CDR2 SVGIG (reference sequence). V lost 3 bases and J lost 8; bases outside the gene matches: 9. This CDR3 region has 14 residues. The DNA for the CDR3 is TGTGCCTGGAGCGCCCCTCCGACAGGGGACATTCAGTACTTC. Protein product: CAWSAPPTGDIQYF. Using reference TRBV30 and TRBJ2-4 for the parts outside the CDR3, the full variable domain is SQTIHQWPATLVQPVGSPLSLECTVEGTSNPNLYWYRQAAGRGLQLLFYSVGIGQISSEVPQNLSASRPQDRQFILSSKKLLLSDSGFYLCAWSAPPTGDIQYFGAGTRLSVL.

This clone was seen many times. A junction boundary mismatches the germline segment, possibly from a read error. V gene TRBV7-7 combines with J gene TRBJ1-1; no clear D gene. Germline CDR1 reads SSHAT; CDR2 reads FNYEAQ (reference sequence). The CDR3 totals 13 residues. In DNA form, the CDR3 reads TGTGCTAGCAGCCGCGACCTTGGGGCTGAAGCTTTCTTT. Translating gives CASSRDLGAEAFF.

This clone was detected many times. A clone one base away is much larger, so this may be a read error. CDR3: CASSLQSSEAFF. In nucleotides, the CDR3 is TGTGCCAGCAGCCTCCAGTCCTCTGAAGCTTTCTTT. The chain is built from TRBV28 and TRBJ1-1; D is ambiguous. V was pared by 6 bases and J by 6 bases, with 11 bases between. Germline CDR1 MDHEN, CDR2 SYDVKM. This CDR3 has 12 amino acids.